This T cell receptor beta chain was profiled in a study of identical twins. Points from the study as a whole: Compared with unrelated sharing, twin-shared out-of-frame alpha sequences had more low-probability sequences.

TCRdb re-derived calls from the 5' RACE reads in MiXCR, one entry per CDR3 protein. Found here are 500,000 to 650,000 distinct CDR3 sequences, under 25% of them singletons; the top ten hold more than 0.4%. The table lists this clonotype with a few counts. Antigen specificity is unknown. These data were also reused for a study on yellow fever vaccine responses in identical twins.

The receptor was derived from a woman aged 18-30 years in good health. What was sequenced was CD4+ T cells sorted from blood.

CDR3 in amino acids: CSARLYQAGGLRAYNEQFF. The CDR3 nucleotides are TGCAGTGCTAGACTTTATCAAGCGGGGGGGCTCAGGGCCTACAATGAGCAGTTCTTC. The chain is built from TRBV20-1 and TRBJ2-1; 10 bases map to TRBD2. V gave up 2 bases and J gave up 2 bases; unmatched junction bases: 15. CDR3 size: 19 residues. Germline assignment: CDR1 DFQATT and CDR2 SNEGSKA (reference sequence).